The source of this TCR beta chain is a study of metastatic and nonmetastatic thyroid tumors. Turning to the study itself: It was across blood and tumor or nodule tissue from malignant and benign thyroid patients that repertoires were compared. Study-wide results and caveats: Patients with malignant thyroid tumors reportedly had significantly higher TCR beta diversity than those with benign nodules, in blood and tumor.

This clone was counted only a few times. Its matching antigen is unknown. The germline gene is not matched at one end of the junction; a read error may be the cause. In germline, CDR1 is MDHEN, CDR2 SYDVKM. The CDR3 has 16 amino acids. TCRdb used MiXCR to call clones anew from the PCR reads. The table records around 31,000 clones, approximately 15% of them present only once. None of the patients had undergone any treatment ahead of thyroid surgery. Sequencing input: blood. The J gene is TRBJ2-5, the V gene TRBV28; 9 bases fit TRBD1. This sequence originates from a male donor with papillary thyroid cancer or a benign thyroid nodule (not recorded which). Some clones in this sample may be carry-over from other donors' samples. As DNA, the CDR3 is TGTGCCAGCAGTTCCCCGGGACAGGGCTCTTCAGAGGCCCAGTACTTC. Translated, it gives CASSSPGQGSSEAQYF. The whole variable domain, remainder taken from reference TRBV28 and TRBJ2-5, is DVKVTQSSRYLVKRTGEKVFLECVQDMDHENMFWYRQDPGLGLRLIYFSYDVKMKEKGDIPEGYSVSREKKERFSLILESASTNQTSMYLCASSSPGQGSSEAQYFGPGTRLLVL.